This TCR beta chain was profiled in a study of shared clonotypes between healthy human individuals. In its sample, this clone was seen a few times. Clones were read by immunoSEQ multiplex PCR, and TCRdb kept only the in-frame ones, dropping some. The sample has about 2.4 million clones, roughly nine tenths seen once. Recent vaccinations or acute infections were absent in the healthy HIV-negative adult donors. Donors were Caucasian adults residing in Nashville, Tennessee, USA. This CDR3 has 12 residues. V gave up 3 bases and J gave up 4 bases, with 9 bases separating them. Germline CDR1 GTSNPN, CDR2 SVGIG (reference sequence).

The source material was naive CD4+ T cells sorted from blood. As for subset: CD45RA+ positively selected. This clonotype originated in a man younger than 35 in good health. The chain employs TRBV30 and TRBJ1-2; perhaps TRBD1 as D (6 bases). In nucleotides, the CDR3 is TGTGCCTGGAGCCCGGGGGCCTATGGCTACACCTTC. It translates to CAWSPGAYGYTF.